These 10 T cell receptor beta chains share one sample of origin, sequenced in a study of cytomegalovirus exposure and HLA in healthy donors. With 60 Vbeta and 13 Jbeta primers, the PCR was carried out. Only in-frame clones appear in the TCRdb table, and some are missing; sequencing was by immunoSEQ multiplex PCR. The sample lists about 130,000 clones, around 80% occurring once. The source material was PBMCs. The receptors stem from a female donor in good health and CMV-seronegative.

V gene TRBV7-9 combines with J gene TRBJ2-3, with TRBD2 identical over 7 bases. Trimming at V came to 5 bases and at J to 6 bases, leaving 23 bases not matched to a gene. This CDR3 region has 19 residues. CDR1 and CDR2 from the germline V gene are SEHNR and FQNEAQ (reference sequence). The CDR3 is CASSPHGRGLAGVGDTQYF. The CDR3 nucleotides are TGTGCCAGCAGCCCACACGGGCGGGGTTTGGCGGGAGTCGGGGATACGCAGTATTTT.

The chain links TRBV28 to TRBJ1-3; unclear D gene. The CDR3 is 14 residues long. The V and J ends lost 8 bases and 0 bases respectively, with 11 bases between them. CDR1 MDHEN and CDR2 SYDVKM come from the germline V gene. CDR3 bases: TGTGCCAGCCGGGAGGCTCCCTCTGGAAACACCATATATTTT. Encoded protein: CASREAPSGNTIYF. Combining the CDR3 with reference TRBV28 and TRBJ1-3 gives the whole variable domain DVKVTQSSRYLVKRTGEKVFLECVQDMDHENMFWYRQDPGLGLRLIYFSYDVKMKEKGDIPEGYSVSREKKERFSLILESASTNQTSMYLCASREAPSGNTIYFGEGSWLTVV.

This rearrangement joins TRBV6-5 to TRBJ1-1; TRBD1 matches at 8 bases. Germline assignment: CDR1 MNHEY and CDR2 SVGAGI. The CDR3 is 14 amino acids. V lost 6 bases and J lost 1; bases outside the gene matches: 4. The CDR3 loop reads CASRGDRRNTEAFF. The DNA of the CDR3 is TGTGCCAGCAGGGGGGACAGGCGGAACACTGAAGCTTTCTTT.

This clone was observed a single time. The chain has TRBV5-1 and TRBJ2-7; D may be TRBD2 (6 bases). The length of the CDR3 is 16 residues. V gave up 4 bases and J gave up 1 base, with 18 bases separating them. Per germline, CDR1 SGHRS and CDR2 YFSETQ. In nucleotides, the CDR3 is TGCGCCAGCAGCCCCCTCTCTAGCGAACTTTCCTACGAGCAGTACTTC. Encoded protein: CASSPLSSELSYEQYF.

This clone occurred a few times. This chain uses TRBV6-4 with TRBJ2-3, with 14 bases lining up with TRBD2. V trimming: 0 bases; J trimming: 4 bases; junction bases outside the gene matches: 0. This CDR3 comprises 16 residues. Germline loops: CDR1 MRHNA, CDR2 SNTAGT. CDR3 nucleotides: TGTGCCAGCAGTGACTCGACTAGCGGGGGGGCAGATACGCAGTATTTT. Protein: CASSDSTSGGADTQYF.

The V and J genes are TRBV11-3 and TRBJ1-1, with D perhaps matching TRBD1 (5 bases). Trimming left V 5 bases short and J 1 base short, with 8 bases between. Per germline, CDR1 SGHNT and CDR2 YENEEA. This CDR3 comprises 13 residues. The CDR3 nucleotides read TGTGCCAGCAGCGCGACAGAGAACACTGAAGCTTTCTTT. This encodes CASSATENTEAFF.

The genes are TRBV28 and TRBJ1-4; D is undetermined. The CDR3 has 12 residues. Germline V gene lookup returns CDR1 MDHEN and CDR2 SYDVKM. Trimming pared 6 bases from V and 8 bases from J, leaving 10 bases between. CDR3 sequence reads: CASSRLREKLFF. The CDR3, as DNA: TGTGCCAGCAGCCGCCTCCGGGAAAAACTGTTTTTT.

The chain is built from TRBV5-1 and TRBJ2-3; the D gene is possibly TRBD2 (6 bases). V lost 0 bases, J lost 0 bases, and 8 bases lay in between. Germline loops: CDR1 SGHRS, CDR2 YFSETQ. The CDR3 covers 15 residues. The CDR3 region is CASSLVAGSTDTQYF. CDR3 nucleotides: TGCGCCAGCAGCTTGGTTGCGGGGAGCACAGATACGCAGTATTTT.

This chain links TRBV19 with TRBJ1-5, with 7 bases fitting TRBD1. The germline V gene has CDR1 LNHDA and CDR2 SQIVND (reference sequence). CDR3 length equals 15 residues. V lost 9 bases and J lost 5; bases outside the gene matches: 13. As DNA, the CDR3 is TGTGCCAGCGAAGCGAACAGGGGTAGGGATCAGCCCCAGCATTTT. Translating gives CASEANRGRDQPQHF.

The rearrangement joins TRBV30 to TRBJ1-2, with TRBD1 matching over 10 bases. The CDR3 consists of 15 residues. Trimming at V came to 2 bases and at J to 2 bases, leaving 5 bases not matched to a gene. Looked up from germline, CDR1 is GTSNPN and CDR2 is SVGIG (reference sequence). DNA of the CDR3: TGTGCCTGGAGTTCCAGGGGACAGGGGAACTATGGCTACACCTTC. This encodes CAWSSRGQGNYGYTF. The full variable domain, rest sourced from reference TRBV30 and TRBJ1-2, is SQTIHQWPATLVQPVGSPLSLECTVEGTSNPNLYWYRQAAGRGLQLLFYSVGIGQISSEVPQNLSASRPQDRQFILSSKKLLLSDSGFYLCAWSSRGQGNYGYTFGSGTRLTVV.